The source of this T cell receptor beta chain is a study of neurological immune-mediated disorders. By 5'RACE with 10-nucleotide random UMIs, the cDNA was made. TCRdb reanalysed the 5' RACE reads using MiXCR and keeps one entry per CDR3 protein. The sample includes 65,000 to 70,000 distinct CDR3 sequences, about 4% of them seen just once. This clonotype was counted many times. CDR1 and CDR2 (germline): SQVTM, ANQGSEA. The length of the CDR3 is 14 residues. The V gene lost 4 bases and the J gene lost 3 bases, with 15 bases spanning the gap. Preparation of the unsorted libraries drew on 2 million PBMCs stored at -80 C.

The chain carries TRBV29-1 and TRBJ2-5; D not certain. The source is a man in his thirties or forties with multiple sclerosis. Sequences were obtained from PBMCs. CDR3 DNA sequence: TGCAGCGTTGTAGGTTTGGGCCGAGAAGAGACCCAGTACTTC. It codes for CSVVGLGREETQYF. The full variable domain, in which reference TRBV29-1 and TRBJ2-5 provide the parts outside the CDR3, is SAVISQKPSRDICQRGTSLTIQCQVDSQVTMMFWYRQQPGQSLTLIATANQGSEATYESGFVIDKFPISRPNLTFSTLTVSNMSPEDSSIYLCSVVGLGREETQYFGPGTRLLVL.